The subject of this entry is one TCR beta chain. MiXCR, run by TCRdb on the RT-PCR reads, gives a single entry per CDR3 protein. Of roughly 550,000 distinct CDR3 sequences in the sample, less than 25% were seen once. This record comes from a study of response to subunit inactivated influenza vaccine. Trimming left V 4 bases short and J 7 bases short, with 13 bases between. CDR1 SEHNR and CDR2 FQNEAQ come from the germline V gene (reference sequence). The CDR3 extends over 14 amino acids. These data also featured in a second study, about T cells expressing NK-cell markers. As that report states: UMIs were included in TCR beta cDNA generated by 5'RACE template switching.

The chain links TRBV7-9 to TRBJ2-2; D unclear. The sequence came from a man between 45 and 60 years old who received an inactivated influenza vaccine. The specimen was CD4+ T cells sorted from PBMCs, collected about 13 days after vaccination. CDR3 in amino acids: CASSWVTSGGELFF. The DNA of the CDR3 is TGTGCCAGCAGCTGGGTCACCTCCGGCGGGGAGCTGTTTTTT.